This T cell receptor beta chain comes out of a study of blood T cells in healthy people across ages. Study context: The template switching approach captured approximately one barcoded beta molecule for every two T cells. Study-wide points: Both naive CD4+ cell counts and diversity were greater in long-lived donors than in aged donors.

It was with a sample-barcoded 5' primer and a J-beta primer mix that a second PCR of roughly 6 to 12 cycles was run. MiXCR, applied by TCRdb to the 5' RACE reads, yields one record per CDR3 protein. This table holds 790,000 or so distinct CDR3 sequences, roughly 46% found once. This clonotype appeared a single time. Its matching antigen is unknown. Extracted total RNA amounted to at least 5.5 micrograms for each sample. Germline CDR1 and CDR2: SQVTM and ANQGSEA. The CDR3 is 15 amino acids. The V gene end was trimmed by 6 bases and the J gene end by 9 bases; junction bases not matched to a gene: 15. The origin of this receptor is a man aged 80 or over in good health. Sequenced: blood. The gene calls are TRBV29-1 and TRBJ2-7; 12 positions match TRBD1. CDR3: CSVHTGTGGKDGQYF. The CDR3 DNA is TGCAGCGTCCACACTGGGACAGGGGGCAAGGACGGGCAGTACTTC.